The 21 T cell receptor beta chains listed next were all sequenced from one sample in a study of identical twins. Via MiXCR, TCRdb re-called the 5' RACE reads, giving one row per CDR3 protein. The repertoire holds about 530,000 distinct CDR3 sequences, with roughly 15% as singletons. Separately, the same data were catalogued under a study of yellow fever vaccine responses in identical twins.

Sequences were obtained from CD4+ T cells sorted from blood. These TCRs come from a woman younger than 35 in good health.

This clonotype was picked up a small number of times. The rearrangement links TRBV12-3 or TRBV12-4 to TRBJ1-1; tentative D call: TRBD1 (6 bases). Between the trimmed V and J ends, which lost 6 bases and 0 bases, there was a span of 11 bases. This CDR3 spans 14 amino acids. The CDR3 loop reads CASSQRGVNTEAFF. As DNA, the CDR3 is TGTGCCAGCAGCCAAAGGGGGGTGAACACTGAAGCTTTCTTT.

This clonotype has just a few counts. The gene calls are TRBV5-1 and TRBJ2-1; 9 bases agree with TRBD2. Germline CDR1 and CDR2: SGHRS and YFSETQ. The trim removed 0 bases at V and 8 bases at J, leaving 6 bases unmatched. The CDR3 consists of 15 residues. CDR3 in amino acids: CASSLDASGVYEQFF. The CDR3 region has the DNA TGCGCCAGCAGCTTGGATGCTAGCGGGGTCTATGAGCAGTTCTTC. The complete variable domain, with remaining parts taken from reference TRBV5-1 and TRBJ2-1, reads KAGVTQTPRYLIKTRGQQVTLSCSPISGHRSVSWYQQTPGQGLQFLFEYFSETQRNKGNFPGRFSGRQFSNSRSEMNVSTLELGDSALYLCASSLDASGVYEQFFGPGTRLTVL.

This clonotype was seen a few times. Germline and junction disagree at one end, which may indicate a read error. This chain joins TRBV12-3 or TRBV12-4 and TRBJ1-2; D gene ambiguous. The CDR3 runs 11 residues. Here the CDR3 reads CASSFNDGYTF. In DNA, the CDR3 is TGTGCCAGCAGTTTTAACGATGGCTACACCTTC.

This clonotype was detected only a few times. This chain links TRBV5-1 with TRBJ2-3; D uncertain. Germline CDR1 and CDR2: SGHRS and YFSETQ. Trimming stripped 4 bases from V and 4 bases from J, with 7 bases between. The CDR3 is 12 residues long. The CDR3 nucleotides read TGCGCCAGCAGCCCAGAGCCAGATACGCAGTATTTT. Its translation is CASSPEPDTQYF. Filled out from reference TRBV5-1 and TRBJ2-3, the complete variable domain reads KAGVTQTPRYLIKTRGQQVTLSCSPISGHRSVSWYQQTPGQGLQFLFEYFSETQRNKGNFPGRFSGRQFSNSRSEMNVSTLELGDSALYLCASSPEPDTQYFGPGTRLTVL.

The rearrangement links TRBV29-1 to TRBJ2-7; D may match TRBD1 or TRBD2 (7 bases each). Germline CDR1 SQVTM, CDR2 ANQGSEA. With 6 bases removed from V and 2 bases from J, the gap between germline ends came to 14 bases. CDR3 length: 13 amino acids. The CDR3 DNA is TGCAGCGTGGGGGGGACAGCAACCTACGAGCAGTACTTC. It codes for CSVGGTATYEQYF.

This chain joins TRBV2 and TRBJ2-5; D is undetermined. Germline CDR1 and CDR2: SNHLY and FYNNEI. This CDR3 is built from 15 residues. V dropped 2 bases and J dropped 1 base, with 11 bases sitting between them. The CDR3 reads CASSEWAGAQETQYF. CDR3 DNA: TGTGCCAGCAGTGAATGGGCAGGCGCCCAAGAGACCCAGTACTTC.

This clonotype was seen more than once but under ten times. The gene calls are TRBV14 and TRBJ2-5; D perhaps matches TRBD2 (7 bases). Germline V gives CDR1 SGHDN, CDR2 FVKESK. V dropped 2 bases and J dropped 5 bases, with 24 bases sitting between them. The CDR3 has 18 amino acids. The CDR3 DNA is TGTGCCAGCAGCCAATCGGGAGCCGGGGGGCGCGTAAGGGAGACCCAGTACTTC. This gives the protein CASSQSGAGGRVRETQYF.

The chain combines TRBV7-9 with TRBJ2-2; perhaps TRBD1 as D (6 bases). With 5 bases removed from V and 1 base from J, the gap between germline ends came to 14 bases. The V gene's germline CDR1 is SEHNR and CDR2 FQNEAQ (reference sequence). The CDR3 length is 16 residues. This CDR3 reads CASSPMTGLNTGELFF. The CDR3 coding sequence is TGTGCCAGCAGCCCCATGACAGGTTTGAACACCGGGGAGCTGTTTTTT.

The gene calls are TRBV5-1 and TRBJ2-5; the D gene is possibly TRBD2 (6 bases). Trimming left V 4 bases short and J 3 bases short, with 13 bases between. The CDR3 consists of 14 residues. Germline-derived CDR1 and CDR2 are SGHRS and YFSETQ. The CDR3 spells CASSLLSGEETQYF. CDR3 nucleotides: TGCGCCAGCAGCCTACTTAGCGGAGAAGAGACCCAGTACTTC. The entire variable domain, with the rest obtained from reference TRBV5-1 and TRBJ2-5, is as follows: KAGVTQTPRYLIKTRGQQVTLSCSPISGHRSVSWYQQTPGQGLQFLFEYFSETQRNKGNFPGRFSGRQFSNSRSEMNVSTLELGDSALYLCASSLLSGEETQYFGPGTRLLVL.

Only a few counts were recorded for this clonotype. This chain connects TRBV2 to TRBJ1-1; TRBD1 matches at 7 bases. J was trimmed by 5 bases and V by 4 bases; bases with no gene match: 7. Germline V gives CDR1 SNHLY, CDR2 FYNNEI. The CDR3 has 14 amino acids. The CDR3 region is CASSAEQGRTEAFF. In DNA form, the CDR3 reads TGTGCCAGCAGTGCTGAACAGGGGAGAACTGAAGCTTTCTTT.

The table lists this clonotype with a few counts. The genes are TRBV5-1 and TRBJ2-7; tentative D call: TRBD2 (6 bases). The V gene's germline CDR1 is SGHRS and CDR2 YFSETQ. V shed 0 bases and J shed 6 bases, with 16 bases lying between them. CDR3 length: 15 residues. As DNA, the CDR3 is TGCGCCAGCAGCTTGGAGTCCCTAGCGTCAATCGAGCAGTACTTC. It yields the protein CASSLESLASIEQYF.

This sequence joins TRBV7-9 and TRBJ2-7; 7 bases agree with TRBD1. The CDR3 loop spans 13 amino acids. CDR1 and CDR2 (germline): SEHNR, FQNEAQ (reference sequence). Germline trimming cut 5 bases from V and 5 bases from J; bases unmatched to any gene: 6. The CDR3 protein is CASSKDRAHEQYV. The CDR3 coding sequence is TGTGCCAGCAGCAAAGACAGGGCCCACGAGCAGTACGTC.

This clonotype was recorded a few times. The chain uses TRBV20-1 and TRBJ2-5; a weak D match, TRBD2 (6 bases). The germline gives CDR1 DFQATT, CDR2 SNEGSKA (reference sequence). The V and J ends lost 5 bases and 5 bases respectively, with 18 bases between them. CDR3 length: 14 amino acids. DNA for the CDR3: TGCAGTGCTCCCAAGTTAGGGGCGGGGGAGACCCAGTACTTC. Its translation: CSAPKLGAGETQYF.

The chain links TRBV12-3 or TRBV12-4 to TRBJ2-7, with D hard to call. CDR3 size: 14 residues. Trimming removed 3 bases from V and 2 bases from J, with 11 bases in between. This chain's CDR3 is CASSFGSSAYEQYF. CDR3 coding DNA: TGTGCCAGCAGTTTCGGCAGTTCTGCCTACGAGCAGTACTTC.

V and J are TRBV5-1 and TRBJ2-1, with D possibly called TRBD1 or TRBD2 (6 bases each). CDR1 is SGHRS, CDR2 YFSETQ, per germline. The CDR3 has 13 amino acids. The V and J ends lost 3 bases and 7 bases respectively, with 11 bases between them. The DNA for the CDR3 is TGCGCCAGCAGCTCCACGGGGGCGAATGAGCAGTTCTTC. It is translated as CASSSTGANEQFF.

This clonotype appeared many times. This chain's CDR3 is CASSLDRAYEQYV. The CDR3 coding sequence is TGTGCCAGCAGCTTAGACAGGGCCTACGAGCAGTACGTC. This chain uses TRBV11-2 with TRBJ2-7; D may be TRBD1 (5 bases). This CDR3 has 13 residues. The V gene lost 0 bases and the J gene lost 2 bases, with 5 bases spanning the gap. Germline V gene sequence: CDR1 SGHAT, CDR2 FQNNGV.

The V gene is TRBV5-1, the J gene TRBJ1-6; D gene ambiguous. V lost 4 bases and J 8 bases, leaving 13 bases between the germline ends. CDR1 is SGHRS, CDR2 YFSETQ, per germline. This CDR3 has 14 amino acids. The CDR3 spells CASSRPLGDSPLHF. The CDR3 nucleotides are TGCGCCAGCAGCCGACCGCTTGGAGATTCACCCCTCCACTTT.

This clonotype occurred a few times. V is TRBV10-3 and J is TRBJ2-1; 10 bases align to TRBD2. Unmatched junction bases numbered 6, after V lost 2 bases and J lost 2 bases. The CDR3 has 17 amino acids. Germline loops: CDR1 ENHRY, CDR2 SYGVKD. The CDR3 spells CAISETTSGPTYNEQFF. The DNA for the CDR3 is TGTGCCATCAGTGAGACGACTAGCGGGCCAACCTACAATGAGCAGTTCTTC.

In this sample, this clonotype turned up many times. The chain carries TRBV12-3 or TRBV12-4 and TRBJ1-2, with 9 bases matching TRBD1. V lost 5 bases to trimming and J lost 4 bases; unmatched junction nucleotides: 5. The CDR3 spans 14 residues. CDR3 in DNA: TGTGCCAGCAGTACAGGGGGCGTCGTCTATGGCTACACCTTC. This translates into CASSTGGVVYGYTF.

This clonotype was seen a handful of times. The chain recombines TRBV5-1 with TRBJ2-7; D remains unclear. The V end was cut by 0 bases, the J end by 8 bases, with 12 bases between. The CDR3 loop spans 13 amino acids. The V gene's germline CDR1 is SGHRS and CDR2 YFSETQ. The CDR3 DNA is TGCGCCAGCAGCTTGGGACCGACGGAGAAGCAGTACGTC. As protein: CASSLGPTEKQYV.

This clonotype was counted many times. The chain carries TRBV12-3 or TRBV12-4 and TRBJ2-1; 10 bases agree with TRBD1. J gave up 7 bases and V 5 bases, and 8 bases lay outside the gene matches. This CDR3 is built from 15 residues. The DNA of the CDR3 is TGTGCCAGCAGTCCCGGGACAGGGGCTGGGAATGAGCAGTTCTTC. Protein product: CASSPGTGAGNEQFF.